One sample yielded the 16 T cell receptor beta chains listed below, sequenced in a study of blood T cell repertoires in COVID-19. Only in-frame clones appear in the TCRdb table, and some are missing; sequencing was by immunoSEQ multiplex PCR. Of some 110,000 clones listed, around 70% are singletons. Sequencing used peripheral blood. The source of these receptors is an older man with COVID-19, enrolled during active disease.

The sample holds one count of this clone. The rearrangement joins TRBV4-3 to TRBJ2-1; possible D gene TRBD2, 8 bases. This CDR3 is built from 18 residues. Germline lookup yields CDR1 LGHNA and CDR2 YSLEER. Trimming stripped 2 bases from V and 7 bases from J, with 24 bases between. CDR3 DNA sequence: TGCGCCAGCAGCCAAATCCCAAGGGGGCTAGCGGGTCTTAATGAGCAGTTCTTC. Protein sequence: CASSQIPRGLAGLNEQFF.

This clone occurred a few times. The V and J genes are TRBV5-1 and TRBJ1-5; D is possibly TRBD1 (6 bases). This CDR3 has 15 amino acids. Germline CDR1 SGHRS, CDR2 YFSETQ. Deletions cut 0 bases from V and 6 bases from J, with 13 bases between. DNA of the CDR3: TGCGCCAGCAGCTTGGGGATTGGGGGCAGTCAGCCCCAGCATTTT. It yields the protein CASSLGIGGSQPQHF.

The chain has TRBV6-6 and TRBJ2-1; 7 bases agree with TRBD1. The V and J ends lost 1 base and 8 bases, in that order; junction bases with no gene match: 8. Per the germline V gene, CDR1 is MNHNY and CDR2 is SVGAGI (reference sequence). The CDR3 contains 15 residues. The CDR3 DNA reads as TGTGCCAGCAGTTACTTGGCGGCCAGGGGGTATGAGCAGTTCTTC. It yields the protein CASSYLAARGYEQFF.

This chain joins TRBV5-4 and TRBJ2-2; 10 bases line up with TRBD1. V was clipped by 7 bases and J by 2 bases; unmatched bases: 8. The germline V gene encodes CDR1 SGHNT and CDR2 YYREEE (reference sequence). This CDR3 spans 16 amino acids. The CDR3 reads CASGQGVSLNTGELFF. The CDR3 DNA reads TGTGCCAGCGGACAGGGGGTTTCATTAAACACCGGGGAGCTGTTTTTT.

The chain uses TRBV27 and TRBJ2-7; 7 bases fit TRBD2. The germline V gene encodes CDR1 MNHEY and CDR2 SMNVEV (reference sequence). The CDR3 extends over 14 amino acids. J was trimmed by 3 bases and V by 3 bases; bases with no gene match: 5. CDR3 coding DNA: TGTGCCAGCAGTTTCGGGACTAAGAACTACGAGCAGTACTTC. It specifies CASSFGTKNYEQYF.

The chain joins TRBV28 to TRBJ1-1, with TRBD1 identical over 9 bases. The germline CDR1 and CDR2 sequences are MDHEN and SYDVKM. V was pared by 6 bases and J by 4 bases, with 6 bases of the junction left unmatched. CDR3 length: 14 amino acids. The CDR3: CASRDGTGLTEAFF. Written as DNA, the CDR3 is TGTGCCAGCAGGGATGGGACAGGGCTCACTGAAGCTTTCTTT.

This clone has more than one count but fewer than ten. The V call is TRBV27, the J call TRBJ1-2; 7 positions match TRBD1. The germline V gene encodes CDR1 MNHEY and CDR2 SMNVEV (reference sequence). The CDR3 sequence is 15 residues long. V shed 7 bases and J 7 bases; nucleotides not matched to a gene: 15. CDR3 in amino acids: CASKWDAGTDRGYTF. In nucleotides, the CDR3 is TGTGCCAGCAAATGGGATGCCGGGACAGATCGTGGCTACACCTTC.

The chain carries TRBV18 and TRBJ2-1; D possibly corresponds to TRBD2 (7 bases). This CDR3 is built from 15 residues. The germline V gene encodes CDR1 KGHSH and CDR2 LQKENI. Trimming left V 3 bases short and J 5 bases short, with 14 bases between. CDR3: CASSPGGPGDNEQFF. The DNA for the CDR3 is TGTGCCAGCTCACCCGGGGGGCCGGGGGACAATGAGCAGTTCTTC.

In this sample, this clone turned up once. The gene calls are TRBV18 and TRBJ1-1; D is unclear. V was shortened by 3 bases and J by 1 base, with 6 bases between the two germline ends. Per germline, CDR1 KGHSH and CDR2 LQKENI. The CDR3 spans 13 residues. The CDR3 DNA reads TGTGCCAGCTCACCGCAGAAGAACACTGAAGCTTTCTTT. This translates into CASSPQKNTEAFF.

V and J are TRBV5-6 and TRBJ2-3, with D unresolved. V lost 0 bases to trimming and J lost 0 bases, with 11 bases between them. Germline lookup yields CDR1 SGHDT and CDR2 YYEEEE. This CDR3 has 16 residues. CDR3 DNA: TGTGCCAGCAGCTTGGGGGCAGACGGAAGCACAGATACGCAGTATTTT. Translating it yields CASSLGADGSTDTQYF. The full variable domain, in which reference TRBV5-6 and TRBJ2-3 provide the parts outside the CDR3, is DAGVTQSPTHLIKTRGQQVTLRCSPKSGHDTVSWYQQALGQGPQFIFQYYEEEERQRGNFPDRFSGHQFPNYSSELNVNALLLGDSALYLCASSLGADGSTDTQYFGPGTRLTVL.

CDR3 region: CASSLQQGSGANVLTF. The DNA for the CDR3 is TGTGCCAGCTCACTACAACAGGGCTCAGGGGCCAACGTCCTGACTTTC. The chain employs TRBV18 and TRBJ2-6, with a tentative D call TRBD1 (6 bases). The germline V gene has CDR1 KGHSH and CDR2 LQKENI. The CDR3 runs 16 residues. Trimming cost V 4 bases and J 4 bases, with 14 bases left between them.

V gene TRBV19 combines with J gene TRBJ2-7; D is unclear. Per germline, CDR1 LNHDA and CDR2 SQIVND (reference sequence). V lost 5 bases and J 0 bases, leaving 5 bases between the germline ends. The CDR3 spans 12 residues. In nucleotides, the CDR3 is TGTGCCAGTAGTCGCAGCTCCTACGAGCAGTACTTC. Its protein is CASSRSSYEQYF.

The V and J genes are TRBV30 and TRBJ2-5; possibly TRBD2 for D (6 bases). V was shortened by 0 bases and J by 2 bases, with 13 bases between the two germline ends. The CDR3 is 15 residues long. CDR1 is GTSNPN, CDR2 SVGIG, per germline (reference sequence). The CDR3 reads CAWSVLASVQETQYF. The CDR3 DNA reads as TGTGCCTGGAGTGTATTGGCTAGCGTACAAGAGACCCAGTACTTC.

The chain couples TRBV5-1 to TRBJ2-5; weak D call: TRBD1 (5 bases). V was cut by 4 bases and J by 1 base, with 8 bases left in between. The CDR3 covers 13 residues. The germline CDR1 and CDR2 sequences are SGHRS and YFSETQ. CDR3 in DNA: TGCGCCAGCAGCCTGGACACCCAAGAGACCCAGTACTTC. Translation gives CASSLDTQETQYF.

The chain is built from TRBV5-8 and TRBJ2-1, with D perhaps TRBD1 (6 bases). Germline V gives CDR1 SGHTS, CDR2 YDEGEE. V was trimmed by 4 bases and J by 2 bases, leaving 13 bases between them. The CDR3 is made up of 15 amino acids. In DNA form, the CDR3 reads TGTGCCAGCAGCCAGACAGGTTCGGCCTACAATGAGCAGTTCTTC. It specifies CASSQTGSAYNEQFF. The variable domain in full, with the rest retrieved from reference TRBV5-8 and TRBJ2-1, is EAGVTQSPTHLIKTRGQQATLRCSPISGHTSVYWYQQALGLGLQFLLWYDEGEERNRGNFPPRFSGRQFPNYSSELNVNALELEDSALYLCASSQTGSAYNEQFFGPGTRLTVL.

V is TRBV7-2 and J is TRBJ1-5; 8 positions agree with TRBD1. Germline-derived CDR1 and CDR2 are SGHTA and FQGNSA. After removal of 5 bases from V and 2 bases from J, the junction contained 8 bases not matched to a gene. The CDR3 has 16 amino acids. The CDR3 sequence is CASSADRGSGNQPQHF. DNA for the CDR3: TGTGCCAGCAGCGCTGACAGGGGCTCGGGCAATCAGCCCCAGCATTTT.